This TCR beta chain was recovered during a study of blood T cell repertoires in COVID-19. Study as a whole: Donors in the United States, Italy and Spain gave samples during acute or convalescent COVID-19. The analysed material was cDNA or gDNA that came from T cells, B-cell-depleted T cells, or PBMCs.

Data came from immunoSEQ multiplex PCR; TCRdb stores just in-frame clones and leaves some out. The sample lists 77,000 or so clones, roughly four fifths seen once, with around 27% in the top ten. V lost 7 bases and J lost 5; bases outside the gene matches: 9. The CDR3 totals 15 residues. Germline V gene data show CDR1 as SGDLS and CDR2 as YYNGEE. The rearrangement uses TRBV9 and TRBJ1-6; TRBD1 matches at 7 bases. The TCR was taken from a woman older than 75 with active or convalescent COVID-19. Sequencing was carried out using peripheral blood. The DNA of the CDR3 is TGTGCCAGCGGTGGCGGAGGGGGCAATAATTCACCCCTCCACTTT. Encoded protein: CASGGGGGNNSPLHF.